This T cell receptor beta chain was retrieved from a study of human T cells and chemical hapten exposure. Broader study findings: Sensitization with DPC brought no change to TCRs above 1 in 1000 in frequency.

This clonotype has more than one count but fewer than ten. Its antigen is currently unknown. Individual cDNA molecules in this library carried unique molecular identifiers. Authors' analysis steps: Across samples, TCR counts had a median of roughly 97,000 and ranged from about 23,224 to 690,600. TCRdb recomputed calls from the RACE reads with MiXCR, one row per CDR3 protein. The V and J calls were determined by TCRdb, not by the authors. The sample includes tens of thousands of distinct CDR3 sequences, roughly 8.7% of them seen just once. Indicated time point: healthy volunteer bleed at 6 weeks. The authors' total RNA extraction used unfractionated whole blood. Germline CDR1 LGHNA, CDR2 YSLEER. V lost 0 bases and J lost 4, with 9 bases in between. The CDR3 covers 14 residues.

This receptor was obtained from a male donor in good health. Some clones in this sample may be carry-over from other donors' samples. Sequencing was performed on whole blood. The chain recombines TRBV4-3 with TRBJ1-2; no definite D call. The CDR3 region is CASSQENSPYGYTF. The DNA for the CDR3 is TGCGCCAGCAGCCAAGAGAACAGCCCCTATGGCTACACCTTC.